This TCR beta chain was recovered during a study of blood T cell repertoires in COVID-19. Whole-study context: Whether acute or convalescent, the COVID-19 samples came from the United States, Italy and Spain. Nucleic acid was either cDNA or gDNA, and it came from T cells, B-cell-depleted T cells, or PBMCs.

In the original analysis: Amplification with reference gene primers provided the estimates of nucleated cell counts. Assay used: immunoSEQ multiplex PCR; TCRdb lists only in-frame clones, some missing. The V and J calls and clone size are taken from that table; D and trimming were inferred from the DNA. The sample yields under 350,000 clones, approximately 88% seen once. V was pared by 5 bases and J by 1 base, with 21 bases between. The CDR3 totals 19 residues. The sequenced sample consisted of peripheral blood. The chain joins TRBV6-7 to TRBJ1-6; tentative D call: TRBD1 (5 bases). TRBV6-7 is flagged as an ORF with uncertain function. The clonotype was recovered from a man aged 50-60 years with acute or convalescent COVID-19. CDR3 bases: TGTGCCAGCAGTCCCCAGGGCACGGCACGGCGGTCCTATAATTCACCCCTCCACTTT. This translates into CASSPQGTARRSYNSPLHF.